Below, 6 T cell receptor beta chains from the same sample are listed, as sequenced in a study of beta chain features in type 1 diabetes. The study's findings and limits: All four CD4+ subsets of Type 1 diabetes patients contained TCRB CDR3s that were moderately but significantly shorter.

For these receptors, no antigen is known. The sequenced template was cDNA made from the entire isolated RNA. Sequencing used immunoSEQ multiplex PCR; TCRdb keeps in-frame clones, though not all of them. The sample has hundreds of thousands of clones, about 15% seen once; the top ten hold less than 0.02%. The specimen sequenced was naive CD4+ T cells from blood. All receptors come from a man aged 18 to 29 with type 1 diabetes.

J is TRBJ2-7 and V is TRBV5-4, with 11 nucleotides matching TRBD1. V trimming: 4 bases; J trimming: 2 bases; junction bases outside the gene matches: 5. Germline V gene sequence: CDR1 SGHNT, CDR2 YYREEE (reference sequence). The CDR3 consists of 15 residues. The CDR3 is CASSDPGQGAYEQYF. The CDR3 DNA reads TGTGCCAGCAGCGACCCGGGACAGGGGGCCTACGAGCAGTACTTC.

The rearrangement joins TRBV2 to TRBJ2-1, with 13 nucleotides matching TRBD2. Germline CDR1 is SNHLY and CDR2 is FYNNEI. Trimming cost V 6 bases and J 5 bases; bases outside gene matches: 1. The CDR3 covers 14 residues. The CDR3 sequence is CASRGLAGHNEQFF. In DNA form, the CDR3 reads TGTGCCAGCAGGGGACTAGCGGGACACAATGAGCAGTTCTTC.

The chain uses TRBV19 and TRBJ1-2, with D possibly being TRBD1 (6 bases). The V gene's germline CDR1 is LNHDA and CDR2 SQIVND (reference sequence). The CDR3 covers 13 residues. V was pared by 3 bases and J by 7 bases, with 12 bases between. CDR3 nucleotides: TGTGCCAGTAGTATCGGGGGGCGCGTTGGCTACACCTTC. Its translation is CASSIGGRVGYTF. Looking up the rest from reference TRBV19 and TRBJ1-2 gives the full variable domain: DGGITQSPKYLFRKEGQNVTLSCEQNLNHDAMYWYRQDPGQGLRLIYYSQIVNDFQKGDIAEGYSVSREKKESFPLTVTSAQKNPTAFYLCASSIGGRVGYTFGSGTRLTVV.

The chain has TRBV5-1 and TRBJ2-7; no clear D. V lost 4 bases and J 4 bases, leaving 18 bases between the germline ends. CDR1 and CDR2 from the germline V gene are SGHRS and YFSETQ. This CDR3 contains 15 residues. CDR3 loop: CASSPSQENFYEQYF. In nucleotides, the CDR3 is TGCGCCAGCAGCCCGAGCCAGGAAAACTTTTACGAGCAGTACTTC.

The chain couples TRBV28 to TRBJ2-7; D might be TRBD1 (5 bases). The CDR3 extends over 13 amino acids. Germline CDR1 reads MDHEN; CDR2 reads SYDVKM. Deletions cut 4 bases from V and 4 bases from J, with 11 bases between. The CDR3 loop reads CASSWAGLYEQYF. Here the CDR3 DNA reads TGTGCCAGCAGTTGGGCAGGGCTTTACGAGCAGTACTTC. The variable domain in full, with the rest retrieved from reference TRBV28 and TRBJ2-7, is DVKVTQSSRYLVKRTGEKVFLECVQDMDHENMFWYRQDPGLGLRLIYFSYDVKMKEKGDIPEGYSVSREKKERFSLILESASTNQTSMYLCASSWAGLYEQYFGPGTRLTVT.

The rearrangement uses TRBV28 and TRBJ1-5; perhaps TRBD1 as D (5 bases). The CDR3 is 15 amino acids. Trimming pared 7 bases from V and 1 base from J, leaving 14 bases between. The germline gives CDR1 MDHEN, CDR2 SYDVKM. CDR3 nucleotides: TGTGCCAGCAACATTAGACAGAACAGCAATCAGCCCCAGCATTTT. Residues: CASNIRQNSNQPQHF.